A selection of T cell receptor beta chains follows, all from one sample in a study of blood T cell repertoires in COVID-19. Repertoires were generated with immunoSEQ multiplex PCR, while TCRdb's copy carries only in-frame clones and drops some. The profile shows 120,000 or so clones, over 65% of them singletons. The sample was peripheral blood. The receptors were sampled from a human donor with acute or convalescent COVID-19. The donor label of this sample is uncertain. The CDR3 runs from the conserved cysteine through the conserved F or W. Fields, in order: J gene, clone size, V gene, D gene, CDR3 DNA, CDR3 protein. The D gene is left open where the match is weak. A clone size is listed for some rows: how often the clone was seen (once, few, many), or a class if it is expanded.

TRBJ1-1 few TRBV20-1 . TGCAGTGCTACCTCTCTTACTGAAGCTTTCTTT CSATSLTEAFF
TRBJ2-5 . TRBV29-1 TRBD2 TGCAGCGTTGGAGGGACTAGCGTGATTCAAGAGACCCAGTACTTC CSVGGTSVIQETQYF
TRBJ2-5 . TRBV6-5 TRBD1 TGTGCCAGCAACCCCGGGACAGGGGCCGTGGAGACCCAGTACTTC CASNPGTGAVETQYF
TRBJ1-2 . TRBV6-5 TRBD1 TGTGCCAGCGAGACAGGGTTTGGCTACACCTTC CASETGFGYTF
TRBJ2-5 . TRBV29-1 TRBD2 TGCAGCGGACTAGCGGGGGGGCGCGAGACCCAGTACTTC CSGLAGGRETQYF
TRBJ2-7 . TRBV28 TRBD2 TGTGCCAGCAGCTCCTCGGATAGCGGGGGGCCGGGGGAGCAGTACTTC CASSSSDSGGPGEQYF
TRBJ1-1 . TRBV11-2 . TGTGCCAGCAGCTTAGGGGTTCAGGCGACTGAAGCTTTCTTT CASSLGVQATEAFF
TRBJ2-1 once TRBV14 . TGTGCCAGCAGCCAAGGTCTTGACAGAGAGCAGTTCTTC CASSQGLDREQFF
TRBJ2-7 . TRBV7-8 . TGTGCCAGCAGCTTAGTACAGACAGTTGGGTCCTCCGCCTACGAGCAGTACTTC CASSLVQTVGSSAYEQYF
TRBJ2-3 once TRBV5-4 . TGTGCCAGCAGCTTAGATCGGGGGGCTCATACGCAGTATTTT CASSLDRGAHTQYF
TRBJ2-7 few TRBV4-1 TRBD1 TGCGCCAGCAGCCAAGTGCAGGGGGCCTCCACCTACGAGCAGTACTTC CASSQVQGASTYEQYF
TRBJ1-2 . TRBV2 . TGTGCCAGCAGCGGGACTAGGTCGAGGGAAAATTATGGCTACACCTTC CASSGTRSRENYGYTF
TRBJ2-3 . TRBV19 . TGTGCCAGTAGTATCAGGGCCGATACGCAGTATTTT CASSIRADTQYF
TRBJ1-5 few TRBV4-2 TRBD1 TGTGCCAGCAGCCCCCGACAGGGGGGTCAGCCCCAGCATTTT CASSPRQGGQPQHF
TRBJ2-5 . TRBV5-1 . TGCGCCAGCAGCTTAATCCCAGGACAAGAGACCCAGTACTTC CASSLIPGQETQYF
TRBJ1-6 . TRBV6-5 . TGTGCCAGCAAGATACAGGGTTGGGGTTCACCCCTCCACTTT CASKIQGWGSPLHF
TRBJ2-7 . TRBV4-1 TRBD1 TGCGCCAGCAGCCAGCGACAGGGGCAATACGAGCAGTACTTC CASSQRQGQYEQYF
TRBJ2-7 many TRBV21-1 . TGTGCCAGCAGCCCTACGGCGGGGGGCTACGAGCAGTACTTC CASSPTAGGYEQYF
TRBJ1-6 few TRBV5-8 TRBD1 TGTGCCAGCAGCCCGGGACAGGGGGCTTCACCCCTCCACTTT CASSPGQGASPLHF
TRBJ1-4 . TRBV30 . TGTGCCTGGACGGCGGGGGGGTTTAACGAAAAACTGTTTTTT CAWTAGGFNEKLFF
TRBJ2-2 . TRBV4-1 . TGCGCCAGCAGCCAACGGGTCCGCGGGGAGCTGTTTTTT CASSQRVRGELFF
TRBJ2-5 . TRBV19 . TGTGCCAGTAGTGTCTCATCAGGGAAAGAGACCCAGTACTTC CASSVSSGKETQYF
TRBJ1-5 . TRBV7-7 TRBD1 TGTGCTAGCAGCGGGGGACAGAGCAATCAGCCCCAGCATTTT CASSGGQSNQPQHF
TRBJ1-2 few TRBV29-1 . TGCAGCGTTGATTTCGGGGTTGACTATGGCTACACCTTC CSVDFGVDYGYTF
TRBJ2-5 . TRBV2 . TGTGCCAGCAGTGACTGGCCAGGTTCGGAGACCCAGTACTTC CASSDWPGSETQYF
TRBJ1-2 few TRBV7-8 TRBD1 TGTGCCAGCAGCTTAGGGACAGGGGGCGGCTATGGCTACACCTTC CASSLGTGGGYGYTF
TRBJ1-6 . TRBV7-2 . TGTGCCAGCAGCTTAGAAGGAGCTCGGACACCCCTCCACTTT CASSLEGARTPLHF
TRBJ2-1 . TRBV18 TRBD1 TGTGCCAGCTTCCCGGGACAGGGGGCAAATGAGCAGTTCTTC CASFPGQGANEQFF
TRBJ1-5 . TRBV4-1 . TGCGCCAGCAGCCAAACAGGGATTCAGCAGCCCCAGCATTTT CASSQTGIQQPQHF
TRBJ2-7 few TRBV11-2 . TGTGCCAGCAGCTTAGTGAGGGCAGTCCAGGGGTACGAGCAGTACTTC CASSLVRAVQGYEQYF
TRBJ1-5 . TRBV28 TRBD1 TGTGCCAGCAGTTCCGGGACAGGGTCTCAGCAGCCCCAGCATTTT CASSSGTGSQQPQHF
TRBJ2-1 . TRBV29-1 . TGCAGCGTTTTGGGCCAAACTGATGCCCTCTCCTACAATGAGCAGTTCTTC CSVLGQTDALSYNEQFF
TRBJ1-5 . TRBV19 TRBD1 TGTGCCAGTAGTACGACAGGGGCCAATCAGCCCCAGCATTTT CASSTTGANQPQHF
TRBJ1-1 . TRBV27 . TGTGCCAGCAGTTTACACAGGTTGAACACTGAAGCTTTCTTT CASSLHRLNTEAFF
TRBJ2-3 once TRBV6-1 . TGTGCCAGCAGTGGGCGACAGGACGTAAGCACAGATACGCAGTATTTT CASSGRQDVSTDTQYF
TRBJ1-2 . TRBV11-1 . TGTGCCAGCAGCTCGGACGGGAGAAACTATGGCTACACCTTC CASSSDGRNYGYTF
TRBJ2-7 . TRBV3-1/TRBV3-2 TRBD1 TGTGCCAGCAGCCCAGGACAGGGATGGTACGAGCAGTACTTC CASSPGQGWYEQYF
TRBJ2-6 few TRBV11-2 . TGTGCCAGCAGCCCCCTCCGCAGGGCGGTCTCTGGGGCCAACGTCCTGACTTTC CASSPLRRAVSGANVLTF
TRBJ2-1 . TRBV10-1 . TGCGCCAGCAGTGAGACGGGTGGTGAGCAGTTCTTC CASSETGGEQFF
TRBJ1-1 . TRBV5-1 . TGCGCCAGCAGCCCAGACAGGCTGAGGACTGAAGCTTTCTTT CASSPDRLRTEAFF
TRBJ1-1 . TRBV28 TRBD1 TGTGCCAACCCCCTACAGGGGTGGAACACTGAAGCTTTCTTT CANPLQGWNTEAFF
TRBJ1-2 . TRBV7-9 TRBD1 TGTGCCAGCAGCCCCGGGACAGGGACAATCTATGGCTACACCTTC CASSPGTGTIYGYTF
TRBJ1-5 . TRBV2 TRBD1 TGTGCCAGCAGACCAAGACAGGGGGCTAATCAGCCCCAGCATTTT CASRPRQGANQPQHF
TRBJ2-3 . TRBV12-3/TRBV12-4 TRBD2 TGTGCCAGCAGCTACACTAGCGGGGTTAGGCGGTATTTT CASSYTSGVRRYF
TRBJ1-1 . TRBV2 . TGTGCCAGCAGTGAACCCCTGAACAGGGTAGTGAACACTGAAGCTTTCTTT CASSEPLNRVVNTEAFF
TRBJ1-1 . TRBV7-2 . TGTGCCAGCAGCTTAGCGTATTCGGGGGGCCCGAACACTGAAGCTTTCTTT CASSLAYSGGPNTEAFF
TRBJ2-2 . TRBV5-4 TRBD1 TGTGCCAGCAGCTTGGCAGGGGGCGCGTCCGGGGAGCTGTTTTTT CASSLAGGASGELFF
TRBJ1-5 . TRBV4-1 . TGCGCCAGCAGCCGGGTGGGGGCGGGCAATCAGCCCCAGCATTTT CASSRVGAGNQPQHF
TRBJ1-5 . TRBV6-6 . TGTGCCGTCACAGCCTGGGCTCAGCCCCAGCATTTT CAVTAWAQPQHF
TRBJ1-6 . TRBV11-2 TRBD1 TGTGCCAGCAGCCTGACAGGGAATAATTCACCCCTCCACTTT CASSLTGNNSPLHF
TRBJ1-3 few TRBV7-9 . TGTGCCAGCAGCCTAGAGGGAGGCTCTGGAAACACCATATATTTT CASSLEGGSGNTIYF
TRBJ1-1 . TRBV11-2 . TGTGCCAGCAGCACCCAACAGGGAACTGAAGCTTTCTTT CASSTQQGTEAFF
TRBJ2-1 . TRBV4-2 TRBD2 TGTGCCAGCAGCCAGCGGGGGGGCAGTTACAATGAGCAGTTCTTC CASSQRGGSYNEQFF
TRBJ1-6 . TRBV24-1 . TGTGCCACCAGTGATTCAACCGGGTCTCGAGGCAATTCACCCCTCCACTTT CATSDSTGSRGNSPLHF